This T cell receptor beta chain originates from a study of cytomegalovirus exposure and HLA in healthy donors. This clone was recorded a few times. What it binds is not known. Regarding the study as a whole: Analyses of presence/absence relied on an assumption of roughly uniform sequencing depth across donors. Solely CMV serostatus was available to characterize immune exposure.

Primers included in the PCR were 60 Vbeta and 13 Jbeta primers. Per the original methods: Later reanalysis found roughly 80 million unique TCR beta chains, around 10 million of them shared. The data were produced by immunoSEQ multiplex PCR, yet TCRdb's version contains in-frame clones alone and is incomplete. D and trimming come from the DNA, and the V and J calls and clone size come from that table. The sample lists about 140,000 clones, 80% occurring once. Nominally healthy donors provided the samples, though records likely missed some immune exposures. The CDR3 extends over 13 amino acids. The ends were cut back, 6 bases at V and 4 bases at J, with 12 bases in the middle. Germline V gives CDR1 MNHEY, CDR2 SVGAGI.

This TCR derives from a man aged 45-65 years in good health and CMV-seronegative. Sequencing was performed on PBMCs. V usage is TRBV6-5 and J usage is TRBJ1-1; D is possibly TRBD1 (6 bases). CDR3 loop: CASRQGVSTEAFF. For the CDR3, the DNA is TGTGCCAGCAGACAGGGTGTAAGCACTGAAGCTTTCTTT.